The 19 T cell receptor beta chains listed next were all sequenced from one sample in a study of response to subunit inactivated influenza vaccine. TCRdb independently ran MiXCR on the RT-PCR reads; one entry per CDR3 protein. The repertoire includes about 830,000 distinct CDR3 sequences, 18% of them detected once, and about a tenth sits in the top ten. Sequenced material: PBMCs from blood, taken less than 6 days after vaccination. The receptors stem from a man in his fifties or sixties who received an inactivated influenza vaccine.

J is TRBJ2-3 and V is TRBV2; 11 bases line up with TRBD1. There are 14 residues in the CDR3. V was clipped by 8 bases and J by 3 bases; unmatched bases: 4. The germline V gene has CDR1 SNHLY and CDR2 FYNNEI. The CDR3, as DNA: TGTGCCAGCCCCGGGACAGGGGGAACAGATACGCAGTATTTT. Translation gives CASPGTGGTDTQYF.

This clonotype came up once. The chain carries TRBV18 and TRBJ2-6; 8 bases line up with TRBD1. Germline lookup yields CDR1 KGHSH and CDR2 LQKENI. The CDR3 length is 17 residues. V lost 2 bases to trimming and J lost 0 bases; unmatched junction nucleotides: 3. The CDR3 sequence: CASSPRTGNSGANVLTF. CDR3 DNA sequence: TGTGCCAGCTCACCAAGGACAGGGAACTCTGGGGCCAACGTCCTGACTTTC.

This clonotype turned up a few times. The rearrangement uses TRBV7-2 and TRBJ1-5; 7 nucleotides align to TRBD1. The V and J ends lost 5 bases and 4 bases, in that order; junction bases with no gene match: 8. Germline V CDR1 and CDR2: SGHTA, FQGNSA. The CDR3 length is 15 residues. As DNA, the CDR3 is TGTGCCAGCAGCCTCCGGGGACAGCCTAATCAGCCCCAGCATTTT. This translates into CASSLRGQPNQPQHF.

This clonotype has more than one count but fewer than ten. The chain couples TRBV6-2 or TRBV6-3 to TRBJ2-2; D is ambiguous. In germline, CDR1 is MNHEY, CDR2 SVGEGT. The CDR3 consists of 15 residues. With 6 bases removed from V and 3 bases from J, the gap between germline ends came to 14 bases. CDR3 in amino acids: CASRTFIAYTGELFF. The CDR3 nucleotides are TGTGCCAGCAGAACGTTTATAGCCTACACCGGGGAGCTGTTTTTT.

This clonotype has just a few counts. The V and J genes are TRBV5-1 and TRBJ2-5; a weak D match, TRBD1 (7 bases). V lost 0 bases, J lost 7 bases, and 16 bases lay in between. CDR1 is SGHRS and CDR2 is YFSETQ in the germline V gene. This CDR3 region has 15 residues. Here the CDR3 reads CASSLDNPQGGTQYF. The CDR3 DNA is TGCGCCAGCAGCTTGGACAATCCGCAGGGGGGGACCCAGTACTTC. Drawing the rest from reference TRBV5-1 and TRBJ2-5, the complete variable domain is KAGVTQTPRYLIKTRGQQVTLSCSPISGHRSVSWYQQTPGQGLQFLFEYFSETQRNKGNFPGRFSGRQFSNSRSEMNVSTLELGDSALYLCASSLDNPQGGTQYFGPGTRLLVL.

A few counts support this clonotype. The rearrangement uses TRBV12-3 or TRBV12-4 and TRBJ1-1; no clear D. The V and J ends lost 10 bases and 4 bases respectively, with 16 bases between them. This CDR3 has 13 residues. CDR3 sequence (DNA): TGTGCCATTACAACCCTGAACCTCACTGAAGCTTTCTTT. Protein product: CAITTLNLTEAFF.

This CDR3 reads CASSWPRIGNEKLFF. DNA for the CDR3: TGTGCCAGCAGCTGGCCGCGCATCGGTAATGAAAAACTGTTTTTT. This chain links TRBV7-9 with TRBJ1-4; no clear D. The CDR3 runs to 15 residues. Trimming left V 4 bases short and J 4 bases short, with 13 bases between. CDR1 is SEHNR, CDR2 FQNEAQ, per germline (reference sequence).

This chain uses TRBV28 with TRBJ1-5; D is unclear. The germline V gene has CDR1 MDHEN and CDR2 SYDVKM. The CDR3 is made up of 17 amino acids. V gave up 1 base and J gave up 0 bases, with 13 bases separating them. The CDR3 DNA reads as TGTGCCAGCAGTTTATACTCTCCAGCTTATAGCAATCAGCCCCAGCATTTT. Translation gives CASSLYSPAYSNQPQHF.

The chain carries TRBV12-3 or TRBV12-4 and TRBJ2-7; D uncertain. The CDR3 is made up of 12 amino acids. V was clipped by 8 bases and J by 6 bases, with 14 bases between them. CDR3 nucleotides: TGTGCCAGCTCGGCCGTGCGCCTCGAGCAGTACTTC. It specifies CASSAVRLEQYF.

This clonotype was counted only a few times. The chain has TRBV6-1 and TRBJ1-4, with TRBD1 matching 10 bases. V lost 6 bases, J lost 7 bases, and 5 bases stayed unmatched. CDR3 length: 14 residues. Germline V gene sequence: CDR1 MNHNS, CDR2 SASEGT. The CDR3 protein is CASRTGGGSEKLFF. DNA of the CDR3: TGTGCCAGCAGGACAGGGGGCGGGTCTGAAAAACTGTTTTTT.

There are a few counts of this clonotype. The rearrangement uses TRBV5-1 and TRBJ1-1; 10 nucleotides agree with TRBD1. This CDR3 has 16 residues. V gave up 4 bases and J gave up 5 bases; unmatched junction bases: 11. Germline V gene sequence: CDR1 SGHRS, CDR2 YFSETQ. CDR3 coding DNA: TGCGCCAGCAGCACCCTCGGGACAGGGGAGGAGACTGAAGCTTTCTTT. This gives the protein CASSTLGTGEETEAFF. The whole variable domain, filled in from reference TRBV5-1 and TRBJ1-1, reads KAGVTQTPRYLIKTRGQQVTLSCSPISGHRSVSWYQQTPGQGLQFLFEYFSETQRNKGNFPGRFSGRQFSNSRSEMNVSTLELGDSALYLCASSTLGTGEETEAFFGQGTRLTVV.

A few counts support this clonotype. The chain recombines TRBV7-2 with TRBJ2-5; TRBD1 is a possible D gene (5 bases). V gave up 4 bases and J gave up 5 bases, with 11 bases separating them. CDR3 length: 13 amino acids. The germline CDR1 and CDR2 sequences are SGHTA and FQGNSA. Here the CDR3 DNA reads TGTGCCAGCAGCTGGGGCCCAGCGGAGACCCAGTACTTC. It encodes CASSWGPAETQYF. The whole variable domain, remainder taken from reference TRBV7-2 and TRBJ2-5, is GAGVSQSPSNKVTEKGKDVELRCDPISGHTALYWYRQSLGQGLEFLIYFQGNSAPDKSGLPSDRFSAERTGGSVSTLTIQRTQQEDSAVYLCASSWGPAETQYFGPGTRLLVL.

This clonotype has only a few counts. The chain joins TRBV29-1 to TRBJ1-2; 7 nucleotides match TRBD1. The CDR3 loop spans 14 amino acids. Germline-derived CDR1 and CDR2 are SQVTM and ANQGSEA. With V trimmed by 7 bases and J by 2 bases, 10 bases remained unmatched. CDR3: CSAGPGQKNYGYTF. The CDR3 DNA reads as TGCAGCGCCGGCCCGGGACAGAAAAACTATGGCTACACCTTC.

The chain couples TRBV7-2 to TRBJ2-3; the match to TRBD2 covers 11 bases. CDR1 SGHTA and CDR2 FQGNSA come from the germline V gene. The CDR3 length is 16 residues. V lost 5 bases to trimming and J lost 0 bases; unmatched junction nucleotides: 4. CDR3 bases: TGTGCCAGCAGCGCGACTAGCGGGGCGAGCACAGATACGCAGTATTTT. Amino acid sequence: CASSATSGASTDTQYF.

This clonotype came up a few times. The CDR3: CSVEGSAGGLNEQFF. CDR3 coding DNA: TGCAGCGTTGAAGGGTCAGCGGGAGGACTCAATGAGCAGTTCTTC. The rearrangement uses TRBV29-1 and TRBJ2-1; TRBD2 agrees at 9 bases. This CDR3 is built from 15 residues. Per germline, CDR1 SQVTM and CDR2 ANQGSEA. Trimming at V came to 1 base and at J to 6 bases, leaving 7 bases not matched to a gene.

This rearrangement joins TRBV7-8 to TRBJ2-5, with D maybe TRBD2 (6 bases). The CDR3 consists of 16 residues. Trimming cost V 5 bases and J 5 bases, with 21 bases left between them. Looked up from germline, CDR1 is SGHVS and CDR2 is FQNEAQ. The CDR3 sequence is CASSQRPLTSLETQYF. CDR3 nucleotide sequence: TGTGCCAGCAGCCAACGGCCCCTAACTAGCCTTGAGACCCAGTACTTC.

This clonotype has more than one count but fewer than ten. The chain is built from TRBV4-3 and TRBJ1-1; TRBD1 might be the D (5 bases). Trimming cost V 0 bases and J 4 bases, with 12 bases left between them. Germline lookup yields CDR1 LGHNA and CDR2 YSLEER. The length of the CDR3 is 15 residues. The CDR3 spells CASSQDLGVGTEAFF. The CDR3 nucleotides are TGCGCCAGCAGCCAAGATCTAGGGGTGGGCACTGAAGCTTTCTTT.

This chain joins TRBV20-1 and TRBJ2-7, with 10 bases lining up with TRBD1. The CDR3 consists of 14 residues. The germline CDR1 and CDR2 sequences are DFQATT and SNEGSKA (reference sequence). With V trimmed by 5 bases and J by 3 bases, 7 bases remained unmatched. The CDR3 loop is CSAPAGQGFYEQYF. CDR3 nucleotide sequence: TGCAGTGCTCCCGCGGGACAGGGGTTCTACGAGCAGTACTTC.

This chain links TRBV18 with TRBJ2-3; no firm D call. Per germline, CDR1 KGHSH and CDR2 LQKENI. The CDR3 contains 13 residues. V was shortened by 1 base and J by 6 bases, with 8 bases between the two germline ends. CDR3 DNA: TGTGCCAGCTCACCACTAGAACCGGATACGCAGTATTTT. It translates to CASSPLEPDTQYF.